The rows below give T cell receptor beta chains drawn from one sample of a study of blood T cell repertoires in COVID-19. Assay: immunoSEQ multiplex PCR; the TCRdb copy retains only in-frame clones and omits some. The table shows some 200,000 clones, with about 83% occurring only once. What was sequenced was peripheral blood. All receptors derive from a woman between 45 and 60 years old with active or convalescent COVID-19. The CDR3 runs from the conserved cysteine through the conserved F or W. A D gene is named only where the DNA matches it firmly.

V gene	D gene	J gene	CDR3 protein
TRBV28	TRBD1	TRBJ1-3	CASSLTGSPTGNTIYF
TRBV5-4	-	TRBJ2-7	CASSLGTTHSYEQYF
TRBV7-9	TRBD2	TRBJ2-7	CASSINPSGRGIEQYF
TRBV6-5	-	TRBJ1-1	CASSYAEGTEAFF
TRBV5-1	-	TRBJ1-2	CASSLTPTAGGDGYTF
TRBV5-1	TRBD2	TRBJ2-2	CASSPAGATTGELFF
TRBV2	-	TRBJ1-2	CASRRETGDGYTF
TRBV10-3	-	TRBJ2-1	CAISETGYNEQFF
TRBV7-2	TRBD1	TRBJ2-1	CASSRGTGLGHQFF
TRBV29-1	TRBD1	TRBJ1-2	CSVSKGAGLYTF
TRBV5-1	-	TRBJ1-1	CASSLVGDTEAFF
TRBV5-1	TRBD2	TRBJ2-7	CASSTGTSSYEQYF
TRBV19	-	TRBJ1-1	CASNWAGQGGTEAFF
TRBV19	TRBD1	TRBJ1-1	CASKGALNTEAFF
TRBV6-6	-	TRBJ2-3	CASSPPGLGGTDTQYF
TRBV28	TRBD2	TRBJ2-3	CASSGGRRGTTDTQYF
TRBV24-1	-	TRBJ2-1	CATSDLPNEQFF
TRBV15	-	TRBJ2-7	CATSRDPGDPPYEQYF
TRBV9	TRBD1	TRBJ2-2	CASSAPPGQGGAGELFF
TRBV2	-	TRBJ1-2	CASSASNYGYTF
TRBV5-1	-	TRBJ1-1	CASSPSLLNTEAFF
TRBV9	-	TRBJ1-3	CASSVYGQGLPGAGNTIYF
TRBV27	TRBD2	TRBJ2-3	CASSETSQEDTQYF
TRBV3-1/TRBV3-2	TRBD1	TRBJ2-2	CASSQRTGSAGELFF
TRBV6-2/TRBV6-3	-	TRBJ1-6	CASSYRSSYNSPLHF
TRBV19	TRBD2	TRBJ2-1	CASSIDRVTSGTNEYSYNEQFF
TRBV5-1	TRBD1	TRBJ1-1	CASSLAGGVTEAFF
TRBV19	TRBD1	TRBJ1-5	CASGTGFFQPQHF
TRBV20-1	-	TRBJ2-2	CSASERAAPGTGELFF
TRBV6-5	TRBD1	TRBJ1-2	CASSTGTVYGYTF
TRBV5-1	TRBD1	TRBJ1-4	CASSSRVDRAHEKLFF
TRBV18	-	TRBJ1-5	CASSPADQQPQHF
TRBV3-1/TRBV3-2	-	TRBJ1-2	CASSQGRIRANYGYTF